A selection of T cell receptor beta chains follows, all from one sample in a study of OX40 agonist ivuxolimab in advanced cancers. The method was immunoSEQ multiplex PCR; TCRdb's version includes in-frame clones alone and lacks a portion of them. Of about 77,000 clones detected, about nine tenths appear once; the ten largest clones hold about 5.9%. Material: CD4+ or CD8+ T cells sorted from blood, obtained in a trial of the OX40 agonist ivuxolimab. The receptors stem from an adult with an advanced solid tumor such as melanoma, head and neck, liver or kidney cancer. The CDR3 runs from the conserved cysteine through the conserved F or W. D genes are given only for firm matches. The size of a clone is reported for some rows only, either as once, few or many, or as a class for expanded clones.

D	size	length	V	J	DNA	CDR3
TRBD2	-	15	TRBV2	TRBJ2-5	TGTGCCAGCAGGGCGCCGGGGGGGGCCGGGGAGACCCAGTACTTC	CASRAPGGAGETQYF
-	-	14	TRBV19	TRBJ1-3	TGTGCCAGTAGTAAAACAGCGCGGGGAAACACCATATATTTT	CASSKTARGNTIYF
-	-	15	TRBV4-3	TRBJ1-1	TGCGCCAGCAGCCAAGATGGTCTCGGGAACACTGAAGCTTTCTTT	CASSQDGLGNTEAFF
-	once	13	TRBV2	TRBJ1-1	TGTGCCAGCAGAAAATCCACGAGGAGCGAAGCTTTCTTT	CASRKSTRSEAFF
TRBD2	-	15	TRBV5-4	TRBJ2-1	TGTGCCAGCAGCTTTGGGCTAGCGGGGTCGGGGGAGCAGTTCTTC	CASSFGLAGSGEQFF
TRBD1	-	15	TRBV5-8	TRBJ1-1	TGTGCCAGCAGCTTCGAAGACAGGGGCGGCACTGAAGCTTTCTTT	CASSFEDRGGTEAFF
TRBD1	-	15	TRBV7-3	TRBJ1-2	TGTGCCAGCAGCCCGGGACAGGGCGGTGGCTATGGCTACACCTTC	CASSPGQGGGYGYTF
-	-	14	TRBV5-4	TRBJ2-5	TGTGCCAGCAGCTTGGACAGGGTACAAGAGACCCAGTACTTC	CASSLDRVQETQYF
TRBD2	-	14	TRBV30	TRBJ2-5	TGTGCCTGCACCGGGACTAGCGGTAGGGAGACCCAGTACTTC	CACTGTSGRETQYF
-	few	15	TRBV5-6	TRBJ2-2	TGTGCCAGCAGCTTGACAGGGAGGGTCACCGGGGAGCTGTTTTTT	CASSLTGRVTGELFF
-	-	15	TRBV5-6	TRBJ2-2	TGTGCCAGCAGTAACGGGCAGGGCAGGACCGGGGAGCTGTTTTTT	CASSNGQGRTGELFF
TRBD1	-	13	TRBV6-4	TRBJ1-2	TGTGCCAGCAGGGACAGGGTAGGAGATGGCTACACCTTC	CASRDRVGDGYTF
-	few	16	TRBV18	TRBJ1-5	TGTGCCAGCTCCCTAAGCGCGCAGGGTATCAATCAGCCCCAGCATTTT	CASSLSAQGINQPQHF
TRBD1	-	13	TRBV29-1	TRBJ1-1	TGCAGCGCCTCGACAGGGGGAGCCACTGAAGCTTTCTTT	CSASTGGATEAFF
-	-	15	TRBV7-9	TRBJ1-2	TGTGCCAGCAGCTTGAATCGGATTACTAACTATGGCTACACCTTC	CASSLNRITNYGYTF
-	-	14	TRBV29-1	TRBJ2-1	TGCAGCGTTTATCAGGTGCTTCGAGGGGATGAGCAGTTCTTC	CSVYQVLRGDEQFF
-	-	16	TRBV27	TRBJ2-3	TGTGCCAGCAGTCCCCTGGGGGTCTTTAGCACAGATACGCAGTATTTT	CASSPLGVFSTDTQYF
-	-	15	TRBV11-2	TRBJ2-2	TGTGCCAGCAGCCCACCCGGACACAACACCGGGGAGCTGTTTTTT	CASSPPGHNTGELFF
-	few	13	TRBV7-9	TRBJ1-6	TGTGCCAGCAGCGGCAATAAAGGGACACCCCTCCACTTT	CASSGNKGTPLHF
TRBD1	-	16	TRBV30	TRBJ1-1	TGTGCCTGGAGTACCGGGGGTTCAGGGGGGATCACTGAAGCTTTCTTT	CAWSTGGSGGITEAFF
-	-	11	TRBV2	TRBJ2-7	TGTGCCAGCAGTCAGGGTATTCAGCAGTACTTC	CASSQGIQQYF
-	-	13	TRBV7-3	TRBJ2-2	TGTGCCAGCAGCTTATTAGTAGCCGGGGAGCTGTTTTTT	CASSLLVAGELFF
-	-	16	TRBV28	TRBJ1-1	TGTGCCAGCAGTTTCCCGACCGGGACACCGAACACTGAAGCTTTCTTT	CASSFPTGTPNTEAFF
TRBD1	-	14	TRBV19	TRBJ1-5	TGTGCCAGTAGTCGAGACAGGGGCAATCAGCCCCAGCATTTT	CASSRDRGNQPQHF
TRBD1	-	16	TRBV19	TRBJ2-4	TGTGCCAGTAGTATTCGTCAAACAGGGGCAAAAAACATTCAGTACTTC	CASSIRQTGAKNIQYF
TRBD1	-	17	TRBV4-1	TRBJ2-2	TGCGCCAGCAACCGCCCGACCGGACAGGGAGGCACCGGGGAGCTGTTTTTT	CASNRPTGQGGTGELFF
-	-	14	TRBV5-1	TRBJ1-3	TGCGCCAGCAGTCCCCAAGGCACTGGAAACACCATATATTTT	CASSPQGTGNTIYF
TRBD2	-	16	TRBV14	TRBJ2-3	TGTGCCAGCAGCCATGCCCGGGGGGGGCGCACAGATACGCAGTATTTT	CASSHARGGRTDTQYF
-	-	13	TRBV2	TRBJ1-6	TGTGCCAGCAGTGAGGATACCGAGTCTCCCCTCCACTTT	CASSEDTESPLHF
-	-	14	TRBV6-5	TRBJ2-1	TGTGCCAGCAGTTACCCCCAAGGAAGCAATGAGCAGTTCTTC	CASSYPQGSNEQFF
-	-	13	TRBV5-6	TRBJ1-2	TGTGCCAGCAGCTTGACTGGGCTTGATGGCTACACCTTC	CASSLTGLDGYTF
TRBD2	-	15	TRBV14	TRBJ2-1	TGTGCCAGCAGCCCCGTAGCGGGGGTTTACAATGAGCAGTTCTTC	CASSPVAGVYNEQFF
TRBD2	-	15	TRBV6-5	TRBJ2-3	TGTGCCAGCAGTTACCAGGGCGGGAGGACAGATACGCAGTATTTT	CASSYQGGRTDTQYF
TRBD1	-	13	TRBV29-1	TRBJ2-1	TGTAGCCTGTGGACAGGGGGTGTCGATGAGCAGTTCTTC	CSLWTGGVDEQFF
-	-	16	TRBV2	TRBJ1-1	TGTGCCAGCAGTGAACGCCAGGGTTCGGCGAGGGCTGAAGCTTTCTTT	CASSERQGSARAEAFF
-	few	15	TRBV25-1	TRBJ1-1	TGTGCCAGCAGTGAATTTGTCGGAAAGCGTGCTGAAGCTTTCTTT	CASSEFVGKRAEAFF
TRBD2	-	16	TRBV4-3	TRBJ2-1	TGCGCCAGCAGCCAAGTGACTAGCGGGAGTTACAATGAGCAGTTCTTC	CASSQVTSGSYNEQFF
-	-	11	TRBV6-1	TRBJ1-1	TGTGCCAGCGCCTCTGAAACTGAAGCTTTCTTT	CASASETEAFF
TRBD1	-	15	TRBV7-2	TRBJ2-7	TGTGCCAGCAGCTTACTCGATGGACAGGGCTACGAGCAGTACTTC	CASSLLDGQGYEQYF
-	once	14	TRBV28	TRBJ1-4	TGTGCCAGCACCTTAACAGGGAGAGATGAAAAACTGTTTTTT	CASTLTGRDEKLFF
-	few	14	TRBV7-9	TRBJ1-1	TGTGCCAGCAGGGACCGGGGGGAGAACACTGAAGCTTTCTTT	CASRDRGENTEAFF
TRBD1	-	16	TRBV6-5	TRBJ1-1	TGTGCCAGCAGTTACTTGGCAGGGGGCAGGGGTACTGAAGCTTTCTTT	CASSYLAGGRGTEAFF
-	-	12	TRBV2	TRBJ1-1	TGTGCCAGCAGTGAGTTGGGGGCTGAAGCTTTCTTT	CASSELGAEAFF
-	-	13	TRBV27	TRBJ2-7	TGTGCCAGCAGCAAGACAGGATCCTACGAGCAGTACTTC	CASSKTGSYEQYF
-	-	11	TRBV21-1	TRBJ1-2	TGTGCCAGCAAAGACAGGGAAGGCTACACCTTC	CASKDREGYTF
TRBD2	-	12	TRBV29-1	TRBJ2-5	TGCAGCGGATACGGGGGGGGAGAGACCCAGTACTTC	CSGYGGGETQYF
-	-	13	TRBV7-2	TRBJ2-3	TGTGCCAGCAGCTTCGGGGGCACAGATACGCAGTATTTT	CASSFGGTDTQYF
TRBD1	few	16	TRBV7-6	TRBJ1-2	TGTGCCAGCAGCCCCCGCCGGGACAGAGTTTCCTATGGCTACACCTTC	CASSPRRDRVSYGYTF
TRBD1	-	14	TRBV4-2	TRBJ1-1	TGTGCCAGCAGCCAAGGGACAGGGGGCTCGCGAGCTTTCTTT	CASSQGTGGSRAFF
-	-	14	TRBV19	TRBJ1-6	TGTGCCAGTAGTATAGGGCGGCCCGCTTCACCCCTCCACTTT	CASSIGRPASPLHF
-	-	13	TRBV2	TRBJ2-7	TGTGCCAGCAGATACCACAGGGTCCGGGAGCAGTACTTC	CASRYHRVREQYF
TRBD2	-	15	TRBV7-2	TRBJ2-2	TGTGCCAGCAGCTTACCGGGAGGGCGCACCGGGGAGCTGTTTTTT	CASSLPGGRTGELFF